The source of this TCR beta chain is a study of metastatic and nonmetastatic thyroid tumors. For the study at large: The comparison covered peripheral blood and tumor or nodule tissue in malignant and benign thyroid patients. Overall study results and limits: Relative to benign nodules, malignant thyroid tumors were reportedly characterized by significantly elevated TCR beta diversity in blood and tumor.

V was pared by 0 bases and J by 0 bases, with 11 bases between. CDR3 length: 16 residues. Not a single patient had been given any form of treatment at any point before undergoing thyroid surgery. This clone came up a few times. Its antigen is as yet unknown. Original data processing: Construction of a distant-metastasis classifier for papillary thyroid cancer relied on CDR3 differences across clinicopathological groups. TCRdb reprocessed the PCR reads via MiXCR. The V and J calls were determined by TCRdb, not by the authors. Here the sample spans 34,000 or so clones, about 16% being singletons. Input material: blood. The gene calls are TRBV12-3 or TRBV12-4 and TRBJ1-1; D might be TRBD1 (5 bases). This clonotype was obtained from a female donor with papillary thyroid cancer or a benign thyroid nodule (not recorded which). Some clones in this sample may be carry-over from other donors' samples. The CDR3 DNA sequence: TGTGCCAGCAGTTTAGCCCCGGGACGGTTGAACACTGAAGCTTTCTTT. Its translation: CASSLAPGRLNTEAFF.